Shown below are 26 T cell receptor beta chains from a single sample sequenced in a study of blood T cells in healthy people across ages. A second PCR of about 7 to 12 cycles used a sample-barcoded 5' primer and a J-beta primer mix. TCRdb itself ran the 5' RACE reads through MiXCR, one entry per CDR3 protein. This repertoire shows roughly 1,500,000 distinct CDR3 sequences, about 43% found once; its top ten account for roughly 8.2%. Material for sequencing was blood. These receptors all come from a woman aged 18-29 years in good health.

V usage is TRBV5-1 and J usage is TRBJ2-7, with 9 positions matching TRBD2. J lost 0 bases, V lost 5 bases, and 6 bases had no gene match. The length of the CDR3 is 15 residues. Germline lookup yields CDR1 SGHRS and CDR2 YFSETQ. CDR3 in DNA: TGCGCCAGCAGAAAAGTAGCGGGAGACTCCTACGAGCAGTACTTC. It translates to CASRKVAGDSYEQYF.

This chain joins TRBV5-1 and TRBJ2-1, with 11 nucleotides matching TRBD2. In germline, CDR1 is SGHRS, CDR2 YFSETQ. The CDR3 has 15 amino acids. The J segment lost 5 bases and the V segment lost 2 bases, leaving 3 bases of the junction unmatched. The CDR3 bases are TGCGCCAGCAGCTTTAATAGCGGGAGGGACAATGAGCAGTTCTTC. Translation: CASSFNSGRDNEQFF.

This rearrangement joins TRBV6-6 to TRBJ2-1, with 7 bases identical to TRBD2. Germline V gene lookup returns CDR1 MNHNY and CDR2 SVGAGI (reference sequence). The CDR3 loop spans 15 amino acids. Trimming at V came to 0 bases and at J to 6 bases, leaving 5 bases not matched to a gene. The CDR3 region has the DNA TGTGCCAGCAGTTACTCTGGCGGGACTACCAATGAGCAGTTCTTC. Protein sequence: CASSYSGGTTNEQFF.

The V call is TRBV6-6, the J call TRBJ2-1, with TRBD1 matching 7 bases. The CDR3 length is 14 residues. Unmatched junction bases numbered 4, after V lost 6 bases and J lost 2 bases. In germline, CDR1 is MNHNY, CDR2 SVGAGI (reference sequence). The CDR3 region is CASSQGQAYNEQFF. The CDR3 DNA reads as TGTGCCAGCAGCCAAGGACAGGCCTACAATGAGCAGTTCTTC.

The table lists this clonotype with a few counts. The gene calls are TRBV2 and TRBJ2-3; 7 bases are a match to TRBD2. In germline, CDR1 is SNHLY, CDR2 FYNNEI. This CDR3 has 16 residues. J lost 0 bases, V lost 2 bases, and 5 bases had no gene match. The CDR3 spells CASSESAAGSTDTQYF. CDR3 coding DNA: TGTGCCAGCAGTGAAAGCGCAGCGGGGAGCACAGATACGCAGTATTTT. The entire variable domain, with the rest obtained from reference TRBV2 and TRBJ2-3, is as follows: EPEVTQTPSHQVTQMGQEVILRCVPISNHLYFYWYRQILGQKVEFLVSFYNNEISEKSEIFDDQFSVERPDGSNFTLKIRSTKLEDSAMYFCASSESAAGSTDTQYFGPGTRLTVL.

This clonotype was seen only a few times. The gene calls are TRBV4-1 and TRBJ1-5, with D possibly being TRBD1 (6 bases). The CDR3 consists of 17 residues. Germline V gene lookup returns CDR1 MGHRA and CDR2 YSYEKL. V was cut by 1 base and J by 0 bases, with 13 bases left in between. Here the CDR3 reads CASSQGPQGYSNQPQHF. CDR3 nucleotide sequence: TGCGCCAGCAGCCAAGGCCCACAGGGTTATAGCAATCAGCCCCAGCATTTT.

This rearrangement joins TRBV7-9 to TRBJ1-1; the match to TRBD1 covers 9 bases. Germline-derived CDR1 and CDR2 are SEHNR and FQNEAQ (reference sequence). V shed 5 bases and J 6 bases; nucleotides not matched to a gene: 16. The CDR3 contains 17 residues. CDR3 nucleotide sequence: TGTGCCAGCAGCAAAAGGCCGGGACAGGGCCAAAGGGCTGAAGCTTTCTTT. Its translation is CASSKRPGQGQRAEAFF.

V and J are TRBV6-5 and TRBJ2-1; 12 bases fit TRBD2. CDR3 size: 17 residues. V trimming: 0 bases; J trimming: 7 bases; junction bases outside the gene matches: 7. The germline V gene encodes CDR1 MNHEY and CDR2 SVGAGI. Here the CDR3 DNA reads TGTGCCAGCAGTTACTCGTTTCTAGCGGGAGGGGGAAATGAGCAGTTCTTC. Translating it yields CASSYSFLAGGGNEQFF.

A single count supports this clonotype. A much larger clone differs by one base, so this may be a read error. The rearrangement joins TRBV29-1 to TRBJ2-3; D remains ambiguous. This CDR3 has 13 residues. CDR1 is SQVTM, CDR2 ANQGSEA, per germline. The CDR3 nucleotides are TGCAGCGTTGATTTACAGACCACAGATGCGCAGTATTTT. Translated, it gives CSVDLQTTDAQYF.

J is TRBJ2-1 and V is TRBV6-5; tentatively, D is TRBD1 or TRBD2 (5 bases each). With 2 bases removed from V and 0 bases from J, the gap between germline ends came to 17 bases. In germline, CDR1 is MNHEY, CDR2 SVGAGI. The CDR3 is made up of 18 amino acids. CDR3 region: CASSYGGGSASSYNEQFF. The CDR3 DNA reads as TGTGCCAGCAGTTACGGGGGTGGTAGCGCAAGCTCCTACAATGAGCAGTTCTTC.

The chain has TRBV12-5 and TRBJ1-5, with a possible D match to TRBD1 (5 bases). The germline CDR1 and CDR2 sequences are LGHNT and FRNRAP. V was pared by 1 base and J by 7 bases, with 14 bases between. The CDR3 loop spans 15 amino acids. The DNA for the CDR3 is TGTGCTAGTGGTTTGGGGGACGGGCCGGGGCAGCCCCAGCATTTT. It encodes CASGLGDGPGQPQHF.

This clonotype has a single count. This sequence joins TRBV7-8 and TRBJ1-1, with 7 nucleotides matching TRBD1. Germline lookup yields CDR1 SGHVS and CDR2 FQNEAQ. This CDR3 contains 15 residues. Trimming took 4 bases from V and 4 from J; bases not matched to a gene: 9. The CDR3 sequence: CASSSLPTGVTEAFF. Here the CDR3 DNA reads TGTGCCAGCAGCTCCCTTCCCACAGGGGTCACTGAAGCTTTCTTT.

CDR3 in DNA: TGCAGTGCTAGAGTGGATCTAGCGGGGTCCTACGAGCAGTACTTC. The encoded protein is CSARVDLAGSYEQYF. The chain joins TRBV20-1 to TRBJ2-5, with 9 bases identical to TRBD2. The J call could be wrong; TRBJ2-7 is a better fit for the DNA end. CDR1 is DFQATT, CDR2 SNEGSKA, per germline (reference sequence). The CDR3 runs 15 residues.

The CDR3 DNA reads as TGCAGTGCTAGAGATCCCGGAGACAGGGGTAATGAGCAGTACTTC. This encodes CSARDPGDRGNEQYF. The chain is built from TRBV20-1 and TRBJ2-1, with 8 bases identical to TRBD1. The J call could be wrong; TRBJ2-7 is a better fit for the DNA end. Germline assignment: CDR1 DFQATT and CDR2 SNEGSKA (reference sequence). CDR3 length: 15 residues.

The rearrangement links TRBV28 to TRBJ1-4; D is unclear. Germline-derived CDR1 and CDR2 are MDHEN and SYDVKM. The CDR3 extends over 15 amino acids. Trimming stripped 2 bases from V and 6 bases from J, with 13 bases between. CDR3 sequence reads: CASSLSERVDEKLFF. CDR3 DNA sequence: TGTGCCAGCAGTTTAAGCGAACGGGTTGATGAAAAACTGTTTTTT.

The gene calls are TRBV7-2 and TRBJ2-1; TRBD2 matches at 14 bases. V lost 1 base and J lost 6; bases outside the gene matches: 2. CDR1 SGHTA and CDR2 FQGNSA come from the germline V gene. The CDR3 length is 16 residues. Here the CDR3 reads CASSLVGTSGGNEQFF. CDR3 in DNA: TGTGCCAGCAGCTTAGTAGGGACTAGCGGGGGCAATGAGCAGTTCTTC.

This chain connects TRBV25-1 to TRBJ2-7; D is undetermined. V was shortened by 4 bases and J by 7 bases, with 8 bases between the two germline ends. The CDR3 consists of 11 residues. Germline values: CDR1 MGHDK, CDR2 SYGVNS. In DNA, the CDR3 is TGTGCCAGCAGTGGGCCTGGAGAGCAGTACTTC. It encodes CASSGPGEQYF.

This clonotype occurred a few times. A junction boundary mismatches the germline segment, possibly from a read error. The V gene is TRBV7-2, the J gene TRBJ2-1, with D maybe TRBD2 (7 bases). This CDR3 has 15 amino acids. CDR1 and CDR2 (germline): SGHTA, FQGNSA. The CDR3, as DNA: TGTGCCAGCAGCTTACGGGGGGCCTCCAACAATGAGCAGTTCTTC. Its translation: CASSLRGASNNEQFF.

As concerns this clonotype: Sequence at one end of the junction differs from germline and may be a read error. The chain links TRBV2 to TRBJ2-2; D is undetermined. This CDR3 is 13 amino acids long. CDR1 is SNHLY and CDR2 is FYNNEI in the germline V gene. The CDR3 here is CAGSDRYTGELFF. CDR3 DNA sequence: TGTGCCGGCAGTGACCGGTACACCGGGGAGCTGTTTTTT.

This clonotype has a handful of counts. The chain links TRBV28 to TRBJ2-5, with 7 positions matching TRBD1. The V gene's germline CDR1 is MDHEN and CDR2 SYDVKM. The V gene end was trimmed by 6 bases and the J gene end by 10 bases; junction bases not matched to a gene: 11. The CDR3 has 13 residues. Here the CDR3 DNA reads TGTGCCAGCAGGGGGGACAGCCACGACGACCAGTACTTC. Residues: CASRGDSHDDQYF.

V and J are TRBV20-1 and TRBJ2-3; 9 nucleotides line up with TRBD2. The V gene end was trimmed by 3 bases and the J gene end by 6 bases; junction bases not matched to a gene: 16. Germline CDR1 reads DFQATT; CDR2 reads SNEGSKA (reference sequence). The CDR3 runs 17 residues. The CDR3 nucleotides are TGCAGTGCTAGGAACAGTCTTCGCGGGGGGGCCGGTGATACGCAGTATTTT. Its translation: CSARNSLRGGAGDTQYF.

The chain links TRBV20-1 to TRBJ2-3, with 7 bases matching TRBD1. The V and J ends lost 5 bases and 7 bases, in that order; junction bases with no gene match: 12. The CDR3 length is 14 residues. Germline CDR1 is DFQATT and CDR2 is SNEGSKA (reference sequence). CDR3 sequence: CSAGLGQLGNTQYF. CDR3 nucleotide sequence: TGCAGTGCTGGCCTGGGACAGCTTGGGAATACGCAGTATTTT.

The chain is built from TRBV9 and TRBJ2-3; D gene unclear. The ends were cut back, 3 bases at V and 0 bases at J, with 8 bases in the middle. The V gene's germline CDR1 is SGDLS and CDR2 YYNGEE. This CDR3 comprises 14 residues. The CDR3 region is CASSDPSSTDTQYF. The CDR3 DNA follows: TGTGCCAGCAGCGACCCCTCTAGCACAGATACGCAGTATTTT.

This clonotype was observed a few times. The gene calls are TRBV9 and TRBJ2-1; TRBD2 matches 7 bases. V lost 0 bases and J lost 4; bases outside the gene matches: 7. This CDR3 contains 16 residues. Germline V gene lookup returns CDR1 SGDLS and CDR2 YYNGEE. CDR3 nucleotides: TGTGCCAGCAGCGTAGGGGCGGGAGTGTTGTACAATGAGCAGTTCTTC. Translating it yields CASSVGAGVLYNEQFF.

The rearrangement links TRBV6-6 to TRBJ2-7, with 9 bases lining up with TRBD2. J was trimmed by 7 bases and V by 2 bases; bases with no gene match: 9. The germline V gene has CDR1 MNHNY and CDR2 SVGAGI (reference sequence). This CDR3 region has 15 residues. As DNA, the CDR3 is TGTGCCAGCAGTTACGTCCTAGCGGGGACCAATGAGCAGTACTTC. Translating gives CASSYVLAGTNEQYF.

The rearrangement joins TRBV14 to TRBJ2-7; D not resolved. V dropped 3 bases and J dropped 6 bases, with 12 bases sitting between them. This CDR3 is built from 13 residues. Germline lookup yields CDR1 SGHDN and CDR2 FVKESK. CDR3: CASSHIKVREQYF. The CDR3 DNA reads TGTGCCAGCAGCCATATAAAAGTCCGCGAGCAGTACTTC.